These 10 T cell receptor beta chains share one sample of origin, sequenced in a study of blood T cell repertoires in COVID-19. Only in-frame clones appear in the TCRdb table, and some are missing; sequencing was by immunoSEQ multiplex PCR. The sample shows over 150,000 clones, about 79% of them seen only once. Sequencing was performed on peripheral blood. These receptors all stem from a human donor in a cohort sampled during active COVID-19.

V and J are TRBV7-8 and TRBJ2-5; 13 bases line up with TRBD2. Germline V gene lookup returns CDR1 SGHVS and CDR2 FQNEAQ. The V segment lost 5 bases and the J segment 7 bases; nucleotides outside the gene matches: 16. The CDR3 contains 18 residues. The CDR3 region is CASSPKLAGGSGSGTQYF. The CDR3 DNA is TGTGCCAGCAGCCCAAAACTAGCGGGAGGGTCGGGTAGTGGGACCCAGTACTTC.

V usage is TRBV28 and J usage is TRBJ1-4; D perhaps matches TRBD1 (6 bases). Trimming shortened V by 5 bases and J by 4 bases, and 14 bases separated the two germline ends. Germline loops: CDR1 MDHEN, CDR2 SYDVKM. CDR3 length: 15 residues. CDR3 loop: CASSTYGTSNEKLFF. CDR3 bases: TGTGCCAGCAGTACGTACGGGACAAGTAATGAAAAACTGTTTTTT.

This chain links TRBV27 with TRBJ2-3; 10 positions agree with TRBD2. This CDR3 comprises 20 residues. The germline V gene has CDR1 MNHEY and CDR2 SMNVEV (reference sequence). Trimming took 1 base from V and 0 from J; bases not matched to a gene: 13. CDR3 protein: CASSLFGSRETSGSTDTQYF. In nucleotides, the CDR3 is TGTGCCAGCAGTTTATTCGGGTCCAGGGAGACTAGCGGGAGCACAGATACGCAGTATTTT.

This CDR3 is CASSQQDEYEQYF. CDR3 coding DNA: TGCGCCAGCAGCCAACAGGATGAATACGAGCAGTACTTC. This chain joins TRBV4-1 and TRBJ2-7, with D hard to call. CDR3 length equals 13 residues. The V gene lost 2 bases and the J gene lost 4 bases, with 9 bases spanning the gap. Germline CDR1 MGHRA, CDR2 YSYEKL.

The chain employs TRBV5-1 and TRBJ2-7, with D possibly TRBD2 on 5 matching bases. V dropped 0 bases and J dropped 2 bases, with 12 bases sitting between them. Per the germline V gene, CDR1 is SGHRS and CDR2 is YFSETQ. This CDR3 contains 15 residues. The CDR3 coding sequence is TGCGCCAGCAGCTTGGTACCGTCGGGGACCTACGAGCAGTACTTC. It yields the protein CASSLVPSGTYEQYF.

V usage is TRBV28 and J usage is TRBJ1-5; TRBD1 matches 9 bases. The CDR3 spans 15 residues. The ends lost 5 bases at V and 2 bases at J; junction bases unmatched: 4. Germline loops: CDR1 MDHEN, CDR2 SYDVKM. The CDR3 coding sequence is TGTGCCAGCAGTGGGACAGGGTGGGGCAATCAGCCCCAGCATTTT. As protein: CASSGTGWGNQPQHF.

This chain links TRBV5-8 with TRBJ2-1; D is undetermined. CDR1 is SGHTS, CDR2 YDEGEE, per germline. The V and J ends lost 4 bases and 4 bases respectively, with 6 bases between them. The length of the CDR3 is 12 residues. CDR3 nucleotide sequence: TGTGCCAGCAGCCTTATGTACAATGAGCAGTTCTTC. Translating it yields CASSLMYNEQFF.

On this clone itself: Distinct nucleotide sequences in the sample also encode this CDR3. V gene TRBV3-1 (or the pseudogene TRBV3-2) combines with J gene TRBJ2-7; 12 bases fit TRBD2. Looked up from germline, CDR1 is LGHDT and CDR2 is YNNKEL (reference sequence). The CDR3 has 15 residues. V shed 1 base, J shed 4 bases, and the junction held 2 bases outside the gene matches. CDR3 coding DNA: TGTGCCAGCAGCCAAGGACTAGCGGGAGTTTACGAGCAGTACTTC. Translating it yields CASSQGLAGVYEQYF.

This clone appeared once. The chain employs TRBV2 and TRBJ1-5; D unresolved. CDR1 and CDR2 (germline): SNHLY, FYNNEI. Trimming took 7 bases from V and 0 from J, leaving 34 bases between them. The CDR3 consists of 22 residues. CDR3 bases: TGTGCCAGCAACGAAAGTGAGGCAGACCCAAAGCCCCCGCAATATAGCAATCAGCCCCAGCATTTT. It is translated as CASNESEADPKPPQYSNQPQHF.

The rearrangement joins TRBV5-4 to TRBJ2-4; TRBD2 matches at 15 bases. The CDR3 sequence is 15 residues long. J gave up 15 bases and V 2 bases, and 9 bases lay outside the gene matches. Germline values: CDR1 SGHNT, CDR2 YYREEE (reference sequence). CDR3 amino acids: CASSLPGLAGGRLYF. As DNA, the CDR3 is TGTGCCAGCAGCTTACCCGGACTAGCGGGAGGGCGACTGTACTTC. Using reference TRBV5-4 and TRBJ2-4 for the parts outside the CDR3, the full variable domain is ETGVTQSPTHLIKTRGQQVTLRCSSQSGHNTVSWYQQALGQGPQFIFQYYREEENGRGNFPPRFSGLQFPNYSSELNVNALELDDSALYLCASSLPGLAGGRLYFGAGTRLSVL.